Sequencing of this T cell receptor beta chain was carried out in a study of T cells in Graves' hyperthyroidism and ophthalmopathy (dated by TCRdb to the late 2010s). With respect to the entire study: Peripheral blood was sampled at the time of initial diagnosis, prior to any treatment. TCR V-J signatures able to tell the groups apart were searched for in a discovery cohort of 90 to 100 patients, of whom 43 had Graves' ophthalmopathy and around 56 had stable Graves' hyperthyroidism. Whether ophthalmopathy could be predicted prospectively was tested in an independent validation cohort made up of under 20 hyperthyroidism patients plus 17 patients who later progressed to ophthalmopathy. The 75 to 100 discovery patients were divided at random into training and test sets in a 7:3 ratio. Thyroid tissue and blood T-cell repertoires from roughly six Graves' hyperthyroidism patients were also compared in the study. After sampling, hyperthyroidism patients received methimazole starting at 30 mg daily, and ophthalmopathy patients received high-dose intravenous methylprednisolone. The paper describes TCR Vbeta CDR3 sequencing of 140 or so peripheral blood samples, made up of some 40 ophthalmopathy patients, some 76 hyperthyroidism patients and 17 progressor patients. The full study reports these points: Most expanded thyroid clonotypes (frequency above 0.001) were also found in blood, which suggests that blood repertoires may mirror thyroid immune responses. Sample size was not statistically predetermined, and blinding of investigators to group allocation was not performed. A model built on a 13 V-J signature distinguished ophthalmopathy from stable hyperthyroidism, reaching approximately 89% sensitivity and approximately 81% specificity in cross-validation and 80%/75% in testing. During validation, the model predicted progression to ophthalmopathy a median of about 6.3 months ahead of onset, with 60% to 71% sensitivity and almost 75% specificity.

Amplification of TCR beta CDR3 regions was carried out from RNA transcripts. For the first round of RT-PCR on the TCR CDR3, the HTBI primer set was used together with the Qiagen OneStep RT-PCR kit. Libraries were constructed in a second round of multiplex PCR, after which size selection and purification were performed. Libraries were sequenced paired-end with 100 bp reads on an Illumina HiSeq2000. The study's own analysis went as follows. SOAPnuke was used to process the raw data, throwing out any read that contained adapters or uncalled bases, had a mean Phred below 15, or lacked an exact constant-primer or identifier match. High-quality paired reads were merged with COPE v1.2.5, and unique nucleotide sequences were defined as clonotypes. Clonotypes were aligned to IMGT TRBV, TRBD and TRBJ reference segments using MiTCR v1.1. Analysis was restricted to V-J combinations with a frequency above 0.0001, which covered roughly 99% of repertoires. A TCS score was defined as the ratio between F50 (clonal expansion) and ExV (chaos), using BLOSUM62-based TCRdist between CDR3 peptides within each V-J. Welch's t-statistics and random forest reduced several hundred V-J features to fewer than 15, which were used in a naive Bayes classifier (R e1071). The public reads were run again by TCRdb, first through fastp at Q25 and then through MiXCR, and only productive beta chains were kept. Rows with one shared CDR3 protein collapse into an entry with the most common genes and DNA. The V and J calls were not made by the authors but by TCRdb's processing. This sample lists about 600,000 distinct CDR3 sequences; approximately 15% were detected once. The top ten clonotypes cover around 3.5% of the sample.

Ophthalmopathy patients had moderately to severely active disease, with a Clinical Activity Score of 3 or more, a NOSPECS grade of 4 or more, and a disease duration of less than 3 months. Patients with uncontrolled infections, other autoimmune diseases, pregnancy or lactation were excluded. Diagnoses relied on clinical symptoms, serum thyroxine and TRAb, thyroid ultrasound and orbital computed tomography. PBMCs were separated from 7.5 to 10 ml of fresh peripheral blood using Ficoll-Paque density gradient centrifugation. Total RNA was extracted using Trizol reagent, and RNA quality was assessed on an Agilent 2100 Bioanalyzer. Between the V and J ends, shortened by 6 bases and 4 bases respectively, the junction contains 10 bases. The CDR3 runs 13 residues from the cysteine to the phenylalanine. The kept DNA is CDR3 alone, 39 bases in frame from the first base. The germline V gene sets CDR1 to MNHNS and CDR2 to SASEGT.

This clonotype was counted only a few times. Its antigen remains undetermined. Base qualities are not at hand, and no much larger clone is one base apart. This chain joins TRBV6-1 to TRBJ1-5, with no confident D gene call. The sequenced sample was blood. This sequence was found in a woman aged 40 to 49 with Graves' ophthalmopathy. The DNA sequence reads TGTGCCAGCAGACCCAGAGAAAATCAGCCCCAGCATTTT. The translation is CASRPRENQPQHF.